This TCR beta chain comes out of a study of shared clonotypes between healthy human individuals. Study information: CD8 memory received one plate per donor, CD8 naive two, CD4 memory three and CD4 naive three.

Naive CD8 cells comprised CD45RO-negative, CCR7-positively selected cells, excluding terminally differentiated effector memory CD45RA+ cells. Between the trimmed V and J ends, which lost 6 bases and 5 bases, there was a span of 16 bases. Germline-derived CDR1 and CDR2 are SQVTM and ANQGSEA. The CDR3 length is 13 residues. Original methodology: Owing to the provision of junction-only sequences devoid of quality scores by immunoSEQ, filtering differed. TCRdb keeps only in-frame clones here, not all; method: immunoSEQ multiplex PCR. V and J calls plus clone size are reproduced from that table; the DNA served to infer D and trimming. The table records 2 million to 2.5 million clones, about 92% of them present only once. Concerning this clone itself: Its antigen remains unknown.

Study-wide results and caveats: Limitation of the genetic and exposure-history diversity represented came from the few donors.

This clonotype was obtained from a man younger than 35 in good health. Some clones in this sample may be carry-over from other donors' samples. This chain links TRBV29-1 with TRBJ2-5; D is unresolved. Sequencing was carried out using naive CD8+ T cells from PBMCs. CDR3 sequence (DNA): TGCAGCGTCCCTGGGGTGCGGTTGGAGACCCAGTACTTC. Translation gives CSVPGVRLETQYF.